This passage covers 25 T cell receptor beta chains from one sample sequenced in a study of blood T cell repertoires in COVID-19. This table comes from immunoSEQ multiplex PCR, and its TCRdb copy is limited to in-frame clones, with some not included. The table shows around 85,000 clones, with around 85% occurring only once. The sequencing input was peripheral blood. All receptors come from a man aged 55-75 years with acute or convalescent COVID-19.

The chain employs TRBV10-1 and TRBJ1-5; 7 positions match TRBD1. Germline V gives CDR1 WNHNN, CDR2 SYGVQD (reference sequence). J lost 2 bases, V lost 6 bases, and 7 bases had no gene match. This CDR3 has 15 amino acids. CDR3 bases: TGCGCCAGCAGCCCCTCCGGACAGGGCAATCAGCCCCAGCATTTT. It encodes CASSPSGQGNQPQHF.

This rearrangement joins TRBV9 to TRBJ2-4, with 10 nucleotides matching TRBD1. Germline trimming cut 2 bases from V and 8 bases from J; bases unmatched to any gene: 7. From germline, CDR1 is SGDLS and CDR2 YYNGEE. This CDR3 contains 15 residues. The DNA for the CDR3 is TGTGCCAGCAGCGTCGGCAACGGACAGGGGGACATTCAGTACTTC. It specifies CASSVGNGQGDIQYF. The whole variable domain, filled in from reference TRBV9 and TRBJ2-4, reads DSGVTQTPKHLITATGQRVTLRCSPRSGDLSVYWYQQSLDQGLQFLIQYYNGEERAKGNILERFSAQQFPDLHSELNLSSLELGDSALYFCASSVGNGQGDIQYFGAGTRLSVL.

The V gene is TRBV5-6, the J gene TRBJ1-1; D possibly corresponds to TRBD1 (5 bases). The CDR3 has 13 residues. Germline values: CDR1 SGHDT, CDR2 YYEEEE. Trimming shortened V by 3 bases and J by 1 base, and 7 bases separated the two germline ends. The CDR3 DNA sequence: TGTGCCAGCAGCTGGAGGGGGAACACTGAAGCTTTCTTT. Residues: CASSWRGNTEAFF.

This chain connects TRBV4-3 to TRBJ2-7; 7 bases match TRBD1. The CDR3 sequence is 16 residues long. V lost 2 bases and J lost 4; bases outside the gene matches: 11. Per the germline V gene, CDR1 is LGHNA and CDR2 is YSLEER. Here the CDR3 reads CASSQSKGATLYEQYF. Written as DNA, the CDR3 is TGCGCCAGCAGCCAATCGAAGGGGGCGACCCTTTACGAGCAGTACTTC.

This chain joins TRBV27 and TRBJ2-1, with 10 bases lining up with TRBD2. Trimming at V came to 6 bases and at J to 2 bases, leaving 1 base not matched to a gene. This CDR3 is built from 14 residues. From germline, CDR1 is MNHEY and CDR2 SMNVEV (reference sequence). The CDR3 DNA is TGTGCCAGCAGGAGCGGGGGGGCCTACAATGAGCAGTTCTTC. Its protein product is CASRSGGAYNEQFF.

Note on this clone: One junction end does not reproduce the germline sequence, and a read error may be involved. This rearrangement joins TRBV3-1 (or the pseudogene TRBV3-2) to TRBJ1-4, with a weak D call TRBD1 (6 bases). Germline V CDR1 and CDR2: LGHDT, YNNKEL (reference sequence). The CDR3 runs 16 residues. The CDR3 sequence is CASNQGRTDTNEKLFF. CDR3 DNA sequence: TGTGCCAGCAACCAAGGTAGGACAGATACTAATGAAAAACTGTTTTTT.

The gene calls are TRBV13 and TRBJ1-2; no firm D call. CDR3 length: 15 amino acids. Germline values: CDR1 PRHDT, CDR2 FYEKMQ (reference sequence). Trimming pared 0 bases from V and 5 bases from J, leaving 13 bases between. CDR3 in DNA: TGTGCCAGCAGCTTAGGATATCCCCAGGATTATGGCTACACCTTC. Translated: CASSLGYPQDYGYTF.

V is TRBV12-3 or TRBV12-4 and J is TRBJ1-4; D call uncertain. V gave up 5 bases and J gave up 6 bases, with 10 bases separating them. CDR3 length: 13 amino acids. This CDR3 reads CASSQRDDEKLFF. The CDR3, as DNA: TGTGCCAGCAGTCAGCGGGATGATGAAAAACTGTTTTTT.

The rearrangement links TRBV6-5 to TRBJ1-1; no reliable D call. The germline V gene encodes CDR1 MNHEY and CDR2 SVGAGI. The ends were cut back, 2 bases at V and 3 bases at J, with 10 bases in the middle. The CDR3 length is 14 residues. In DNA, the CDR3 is TGTGCCAGCAGTTACAGGGAACTAGACACTGAAGCTTTCTTT. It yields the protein CASSYRELDTEAFF.

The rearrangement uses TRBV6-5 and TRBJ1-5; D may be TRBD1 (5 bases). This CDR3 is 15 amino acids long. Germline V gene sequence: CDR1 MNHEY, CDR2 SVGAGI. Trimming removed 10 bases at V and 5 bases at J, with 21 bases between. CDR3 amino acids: CANRTSGHGYQPQHF. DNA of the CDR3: TGTGCCAACAGGACCAGCGGGCACGGTTATCAGCCCCAGCATTTT.

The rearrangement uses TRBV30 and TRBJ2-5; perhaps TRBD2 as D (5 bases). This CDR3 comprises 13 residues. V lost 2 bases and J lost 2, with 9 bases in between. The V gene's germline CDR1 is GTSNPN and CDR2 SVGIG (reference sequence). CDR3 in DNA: TGTGCCTGGAGTCGGGGTCAGCAAGAGACCCAGTACTTC. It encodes CAWSRGQQETQYF.

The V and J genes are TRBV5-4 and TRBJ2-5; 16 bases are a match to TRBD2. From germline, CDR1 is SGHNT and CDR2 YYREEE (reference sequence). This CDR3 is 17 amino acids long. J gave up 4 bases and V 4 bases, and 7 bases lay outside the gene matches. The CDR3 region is CASSRGTSGGAGETQYF. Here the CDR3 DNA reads TGTGCCAGCAGCAGAGGGACTAGCGGGGGGGCAGGAGAGACCCAGTACTTC.

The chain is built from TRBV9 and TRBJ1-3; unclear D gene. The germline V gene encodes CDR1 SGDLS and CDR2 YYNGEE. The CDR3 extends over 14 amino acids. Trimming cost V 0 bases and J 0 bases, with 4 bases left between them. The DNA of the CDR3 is TGTGCCAGCAGCGTAGGGAGCTCTGGAAACACCATATATTTT. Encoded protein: CASSVGSSGNTIYF.

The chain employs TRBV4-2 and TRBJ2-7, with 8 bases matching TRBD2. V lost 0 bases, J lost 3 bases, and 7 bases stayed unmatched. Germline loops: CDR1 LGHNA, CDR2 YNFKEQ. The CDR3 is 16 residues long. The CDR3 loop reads CASSQDPISGDYEQYF. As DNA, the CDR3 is TGTGCCAGCAGCCAAGATCCCATTAGCGGGGACTACGAGCAGTACTTC.

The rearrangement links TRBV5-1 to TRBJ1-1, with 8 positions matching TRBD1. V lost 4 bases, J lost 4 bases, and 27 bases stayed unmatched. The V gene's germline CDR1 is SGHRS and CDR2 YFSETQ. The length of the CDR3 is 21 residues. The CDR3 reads CASSQKIEPGQGILKGTEAFF. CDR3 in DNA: TGCGCCAGCAGCCAAAAAATAGAACCAGGACAGGGTATTTTGAAGGGCACTGAAGCTTTCTTT.

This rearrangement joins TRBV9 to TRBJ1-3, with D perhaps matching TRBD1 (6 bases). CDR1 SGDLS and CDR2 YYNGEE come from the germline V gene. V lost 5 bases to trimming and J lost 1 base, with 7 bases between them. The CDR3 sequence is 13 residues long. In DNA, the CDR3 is TGTGCCAGCAGACAGGGTTCTGGAAACACCATATATTTT. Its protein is CASRQGSGNTIYF.

The CDR3 loop is CASSQDNLLRGGYTF. The CDR3 DNA reads as TGTGCCAGCAGCCAAGATAATCTACTCCGGGGAGGCTACACCTTC. The chain is built from TRBV3-1 (or the pseudogene TRBV3-2) and TRBJ1-2; D gene ambiguous. The V gene lost 0 bases and the J gene lost 8 bases, with 16 bases spanning the gap. This CDR3 has 15 amino acids. The germline CDR1 and CDR2 sequences are LGHDT and YNNKEL (reference sequence).

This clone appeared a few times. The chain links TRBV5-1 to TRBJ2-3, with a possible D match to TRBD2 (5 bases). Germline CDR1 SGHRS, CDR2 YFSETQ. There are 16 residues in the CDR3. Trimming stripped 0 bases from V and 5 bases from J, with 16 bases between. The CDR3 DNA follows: TGCGCCAGCAGCTTGGCCTTAGCGATGAGCGTAGATACGCAGTATTTT. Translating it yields CASSLALAMSVDTQYF.

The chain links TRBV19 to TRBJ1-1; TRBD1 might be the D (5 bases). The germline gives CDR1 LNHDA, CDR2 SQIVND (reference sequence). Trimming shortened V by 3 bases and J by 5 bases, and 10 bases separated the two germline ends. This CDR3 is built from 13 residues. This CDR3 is CASSIREETEAFF. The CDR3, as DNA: TGTGCCAGTAGTATCAGGGAGGAGACTGAAGCTTTCTTT.

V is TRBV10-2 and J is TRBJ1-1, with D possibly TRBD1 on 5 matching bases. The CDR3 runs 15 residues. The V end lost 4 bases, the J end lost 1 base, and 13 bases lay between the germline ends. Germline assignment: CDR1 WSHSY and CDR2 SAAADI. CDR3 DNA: TGCGCCAGCAGTGCGAGGGGACTAGGGAACACTGAAGCTTTCTTT. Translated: CASSARGLGNTEAFF.

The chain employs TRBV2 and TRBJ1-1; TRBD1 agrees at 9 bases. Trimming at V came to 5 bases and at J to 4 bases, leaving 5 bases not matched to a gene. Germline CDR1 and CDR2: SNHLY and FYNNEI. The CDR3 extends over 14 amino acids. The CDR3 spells CASSLQGASTEAFF. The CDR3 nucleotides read TGTGCCAGCAGTTTACAGGGGGCGAGCACTGAAGCTTTCTTT.

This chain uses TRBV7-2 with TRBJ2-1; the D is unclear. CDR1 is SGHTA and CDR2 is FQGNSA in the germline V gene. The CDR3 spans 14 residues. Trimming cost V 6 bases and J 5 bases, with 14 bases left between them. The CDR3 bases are TGTGCCAGCAGACAACAGACATATGACAATGAGCAGTTCTTC. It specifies CASRQQTYDNEQFF.

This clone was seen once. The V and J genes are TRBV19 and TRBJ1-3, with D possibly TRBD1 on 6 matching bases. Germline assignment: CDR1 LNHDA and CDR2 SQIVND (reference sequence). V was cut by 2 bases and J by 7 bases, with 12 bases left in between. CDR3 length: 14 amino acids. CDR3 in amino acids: CASSILTGRNTIYF. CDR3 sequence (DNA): TGTGCCAGTAGTATACTGACAGGTCGGAACACCATATATTTT.

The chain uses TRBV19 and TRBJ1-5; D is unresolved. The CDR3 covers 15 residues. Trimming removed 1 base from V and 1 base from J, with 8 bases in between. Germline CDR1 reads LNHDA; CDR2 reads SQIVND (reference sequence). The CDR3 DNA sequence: TGTGCCAGTAGTATAGGTTCAGGAAGCAATCAGCCCCAGCATTTT. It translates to CASSIGSGSNQPQHF.

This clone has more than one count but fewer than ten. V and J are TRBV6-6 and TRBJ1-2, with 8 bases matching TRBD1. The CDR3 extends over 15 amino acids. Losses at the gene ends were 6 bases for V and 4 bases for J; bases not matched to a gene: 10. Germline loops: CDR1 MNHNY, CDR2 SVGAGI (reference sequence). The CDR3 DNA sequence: TGTGCCAGCAGAACATCGACAGGGGCTTTCTATGGCTACACCTTC. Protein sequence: CASRTSTGAFYGYTF.